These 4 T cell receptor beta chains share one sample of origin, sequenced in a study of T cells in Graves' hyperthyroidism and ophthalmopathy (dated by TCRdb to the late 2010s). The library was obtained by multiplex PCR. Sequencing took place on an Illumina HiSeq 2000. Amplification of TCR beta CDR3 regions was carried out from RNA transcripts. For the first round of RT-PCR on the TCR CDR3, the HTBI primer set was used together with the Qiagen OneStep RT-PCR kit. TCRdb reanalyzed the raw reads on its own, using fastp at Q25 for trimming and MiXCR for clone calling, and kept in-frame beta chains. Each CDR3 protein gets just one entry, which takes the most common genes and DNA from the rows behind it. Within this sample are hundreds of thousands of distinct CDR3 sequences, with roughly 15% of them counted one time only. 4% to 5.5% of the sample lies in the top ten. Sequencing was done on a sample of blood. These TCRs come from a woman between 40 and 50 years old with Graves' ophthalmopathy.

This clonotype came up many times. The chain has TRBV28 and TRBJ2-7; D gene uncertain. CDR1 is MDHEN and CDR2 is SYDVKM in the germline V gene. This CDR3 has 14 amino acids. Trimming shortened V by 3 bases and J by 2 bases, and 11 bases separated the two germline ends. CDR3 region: CASSFFPSPYEQYF. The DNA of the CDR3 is TGTGCCAGCAGTTTTTTCCCATCCCCCTACGAGCAGTACTTC.

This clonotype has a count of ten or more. The CDR3 sequence: CASSKGRSPLHF. Written as DNA, the CDR3 is TGTGCCAGCAGTAAGGGACGGTCACCCCTCCACTTT. The chain links TRBV27 to TRBJ1-6; a weak D match, TRBD1 (5 bases). The CDR3 has 12 amino acids. Trimming left V 5 bases short and J 10 bases short, with 9 bases between. CDR1 and CDR2 from the germline V gene are MNHEY and SMNVEV (reference sequence).

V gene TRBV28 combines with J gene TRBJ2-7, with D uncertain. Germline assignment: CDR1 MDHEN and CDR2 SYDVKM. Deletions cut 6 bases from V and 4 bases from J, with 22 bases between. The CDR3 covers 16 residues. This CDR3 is CASSPSPGGKLYEQYF. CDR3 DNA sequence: TGTGCCAGCAGCCCTTCTCCGGGTGGGAAACTTTACGAGCAGTACTTC.

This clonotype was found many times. DNA for the CDR3: TGCAGCGTAAAGAGGCAAGAGACCCAGTACTTC. Its translation is CSVKRQETQYF. The J gene is TRBJ2-5, the V gene TRBV29-1; D call uncertain. V lost 6 bases and J lost 2, with 7 bases in between. The length of the CDR3 is 11 residues. Germline V gives CDR1 SQVTM, CDR2 ANQGSEA.